A single sample gave rise to the 9 T cell receptor beta chains below, sequenced in a study of OX40 agonist ivuxolimab in advanced cancers. TCRdb keeps only in-frame clones here, not all; method: immunoSEQ multiplex PCR. The sample gives about 80,000 clones, roughly 91% of which show up once; around 0.31% is in the top ten. Material: CD4+ or CD8+ T cells sorted from blood, obtained in a trial of the OX40 agonist ivuxolimab. The origin of the receptors is an adult with an advanced solid tumor such as melanoma, head and neck, liver or kidney cancer.

V and J are TRBV5-1 and TRBJ1-6; tentatively, D is TRBD1 (6 bases). V was shortened by 4 bases and J by 0 bases, with 23 bases between the two germline ends. The CDR3 length is 20 residues. Per germline, CDR1 SGHRS and CDR2 YFSETQ. The CDR3 bases are TGCGCCAGCAGCCCACGGGTGCCCGGGGGCCGGAGCTCCTATAATTCACCCCTCCACTTT. It yields the protein CASSPRVPGGRSSYNSPLHF.

V usage is TRBV6-5 and J usage is TRBJ1-2; TRBD1 matches 7 bases. This CDR3 is 15 amino acids long. J was trimmed by 2 bases and V by 4 bases; bases with no gene match: 7. Germline CDR1 MNHEY, CDR2 SVGAGI. This chain's CDR3 is CASSSASTGNYGYTF. The CDR3 DNA is TGTGCCAGCAGTTCCGCCTCGACAGGGAACTATGGCTACACCTTC.

This clone showed up just once. The rearrangement links TRBV7-3 to TRBJ2-5; TRBD2 aligns across 8 bases. This CDR3 comprises 14 residues. Germline CDR1 is SGHTA and CDR2 is FQGTGA. Losses at the gene ends were 0 bases for V and 4 bases for J; bases not matched to a gene: 1. The CDR3 region is CASSLTGRGETQYF. The DNA for the CDR3 is TGTGCCAGCAGCTTAACCGGGAGGGGAGAGACCCAGTACTTC.

There are a few counts of this clone. J is TRBJ1-6 and V is TRBV2; 7 positions match TRBD1. J gave up 10 bases and V 7 bases, and 10 bases lay outside the gene matches. The CDR3 sequence is 14 residues long. Germline lookup yields CDR1 SNHLY and CDR2 FYNNEI. CDR3 nucleotide sequence: TGTGCCAGCAACCCGACAGGGAAAGTATCACCCCTCCACTTT. It translates to CASNPTGKVSPLHF.

This clone was counted once. V and J are TRBV11-2 and TRBJ2-7; D may be TRBD2 (5 bases). Germline CDR1 is SGHAT and CDR2 is FQNNGV. The V gene lost 4 bases and the J gene lost 4 bases, with 11 bases spanning the gap. The CDR3 loop spans 13 amino acids. The DNA for the CDR3 is TGTGCCAGCAGCTCGGGGATATTTTACGAGCAGTACGTC. Amino acid sequence: CASSSGIFYEQYV.

The chain links TRBV6-5 to TRBJ1-2; D not certain. V lost 7 bases and J 8 bases, leaving 20 bases between the germline ends. The V gene's germline CDR1 is MNHEY and CDR2 SVGAGI. The CDR3 loop spans 14 amino acids. CDR3 region: CASTIGVGRGGYTF. The CDR3 DNA sequence: TGTGCCAGCACTATTGGTGTAGGCCGTGGGGGCTACACCTTC.

The chain couples TRBV11-2 to TRBJ2-7; 7 bases agree with TRBD1. This CDR3 has 15 amino acids. Unmatched junction bases numbered 4, after V lost 2 bases and J lost 0 bases. In germline, CDR1 is SGHAT, CDR2 FQNNGV. DNA of the CDR3: TGTGCCAGCAGCTTAACAGGGGTCAGCTCCTACGAGCAGTACTTC. It specifies CASSLTGVSSYEQYF.

The chain couples TRBV11-2 to TRBJ2-6, with D hard to call. The V end lost 3 bases, the J end lost 3 bases, and 6 bases lay between the germline ends. Germline V gene lookup returns CDR1 SGHAT and CDR2 FQNNGV. The CDR3 covers 14 residues. The CDR3 reads CASSFPRGANVLTF. DNA of the CDR3: TGTGCCAGCAGCTTCCCCCGTGGGGCCAACGTCCTGACTTTC.

The rearrangement links TRBV7-6 to TRBJ2-7; TRBD1 agrees at 7 bases. V lost 2 bases, J lost 2 bases, and 9 bases stayed unmatched. Germline-derived CDR1 and CDR2 are SGHVS and FNYEAQ. The CDR3 is 16 amino acids. The CDR3 protein is CASSLQPGQTAYEQYF. In DNA, the CDR3 is TGTGCCAGCAGCTTACAACCGGGACAGACAGCCTACGAGCAGTACTTC.